The following is a TCR beta chain sequence with its context. Its antigen is unidentified. These data are taken from a study of OX40 agonist ivuxolimab in advanced cancers. At the level of the study: Dose-escalation cases comprised hepatocellular carcinoma, melanoma, renal cell or head and neck cancer. The dose-escalation cohort was roughly 83% male, with a mean age of about 56 years, ranging roughly 23 to 79.

Assay: immunoSEQ multiplex PCR; the TCRdb copy retains only in-frame clones and omits some. The sample consists of about 65,000 clones, roughly 80% of them appearing once. Germline-derived CDR1 and CDR2 are SNHLY and FYNNEI. J gave up 5 bases and V 6 bases, and 4 bases lay outside the gene matches. The CDR3 consists of 13 residues. Study-wide results and caveats: The authors did not determine the antigen specificity of the expanded peripheral T cells.

The sequence came from an adult with an advanced solid tumor such as melanoma, head and neck, liver or kidney cancer. This sequence joins TRBV2 and TRBJ1-5; 7 bases fit TRBD1. The sample was CD4+ or CD8+ T cells sorted from blood, taken in a trial of the OX40 agonist ivuxolimab. This chain's CDR3 is CASRGTEYQPQHF. CDR3 in DNA: TGTGCCAGCAGGGGGACAGAGTATCAGCCCCAGCATTTT.